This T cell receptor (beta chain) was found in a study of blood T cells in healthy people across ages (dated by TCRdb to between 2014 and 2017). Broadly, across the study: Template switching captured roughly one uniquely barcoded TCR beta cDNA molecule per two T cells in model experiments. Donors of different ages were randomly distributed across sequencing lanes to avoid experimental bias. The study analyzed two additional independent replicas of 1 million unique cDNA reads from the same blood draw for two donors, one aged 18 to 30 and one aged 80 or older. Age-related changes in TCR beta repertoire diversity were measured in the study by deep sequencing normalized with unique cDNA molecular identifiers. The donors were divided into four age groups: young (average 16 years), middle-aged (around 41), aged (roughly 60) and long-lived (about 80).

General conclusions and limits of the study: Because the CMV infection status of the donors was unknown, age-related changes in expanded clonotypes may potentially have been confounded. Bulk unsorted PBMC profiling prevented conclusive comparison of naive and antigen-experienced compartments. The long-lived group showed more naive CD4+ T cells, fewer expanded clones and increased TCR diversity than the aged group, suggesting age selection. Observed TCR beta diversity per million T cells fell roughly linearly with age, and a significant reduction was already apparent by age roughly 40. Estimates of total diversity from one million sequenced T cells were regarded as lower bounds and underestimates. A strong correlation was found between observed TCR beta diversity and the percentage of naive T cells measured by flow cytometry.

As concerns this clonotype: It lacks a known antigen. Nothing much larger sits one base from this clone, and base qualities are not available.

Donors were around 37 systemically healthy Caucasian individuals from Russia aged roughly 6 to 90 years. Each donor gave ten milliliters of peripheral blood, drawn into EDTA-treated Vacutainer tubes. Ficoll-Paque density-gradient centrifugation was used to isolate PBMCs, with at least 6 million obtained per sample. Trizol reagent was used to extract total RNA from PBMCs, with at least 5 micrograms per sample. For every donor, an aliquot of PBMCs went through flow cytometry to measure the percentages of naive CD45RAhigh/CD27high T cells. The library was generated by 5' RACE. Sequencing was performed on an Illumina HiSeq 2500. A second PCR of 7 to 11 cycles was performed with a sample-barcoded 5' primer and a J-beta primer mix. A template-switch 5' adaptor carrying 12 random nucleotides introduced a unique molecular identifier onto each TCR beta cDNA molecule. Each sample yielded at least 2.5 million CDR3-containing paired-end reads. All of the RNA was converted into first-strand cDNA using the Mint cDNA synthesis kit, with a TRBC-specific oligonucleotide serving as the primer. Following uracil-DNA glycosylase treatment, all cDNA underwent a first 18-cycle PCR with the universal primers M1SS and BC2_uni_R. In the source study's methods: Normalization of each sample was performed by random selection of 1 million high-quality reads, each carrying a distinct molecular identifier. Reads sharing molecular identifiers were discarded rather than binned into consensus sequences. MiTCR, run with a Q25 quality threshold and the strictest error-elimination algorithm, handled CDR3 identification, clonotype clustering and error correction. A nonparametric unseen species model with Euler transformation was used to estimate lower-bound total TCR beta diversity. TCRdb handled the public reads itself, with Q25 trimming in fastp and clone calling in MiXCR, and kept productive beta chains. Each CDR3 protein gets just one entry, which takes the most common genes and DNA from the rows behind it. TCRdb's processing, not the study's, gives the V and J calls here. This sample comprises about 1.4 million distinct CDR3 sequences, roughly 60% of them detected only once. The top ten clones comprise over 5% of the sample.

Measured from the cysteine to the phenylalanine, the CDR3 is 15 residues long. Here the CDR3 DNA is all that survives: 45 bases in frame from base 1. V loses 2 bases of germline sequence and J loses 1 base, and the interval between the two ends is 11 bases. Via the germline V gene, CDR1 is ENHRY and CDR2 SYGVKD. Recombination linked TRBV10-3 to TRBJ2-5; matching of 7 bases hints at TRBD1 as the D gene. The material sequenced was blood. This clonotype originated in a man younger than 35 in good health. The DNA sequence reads TGTGCCATCAGTGAGCAGGGGGGACCCCAAGAGACCCAGTACTTC. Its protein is CAISEQGGPQETQYF.